This is a list of T cell receptor beta chains from one sample in a study of cytomegalovirus exposure and HLA in healthy donors. The protocol was immunoSEQ multiplex PCR, while the TCRdb copy is restricted to in-frame clones and leaves out a portion. The sample lists tens of thousands of clones; roughly 75% were seen once. The sample comprised PBMCs. Receptors originate from a man between 60 and 75 years old in good health and CMV-seronegative. The CDR3 runs from the conserved cysteine through the conserved F or W. D genes are given only for firm matches. Some rows have no size entry. The others give once, few or many, or a class for an expanded clone.

D	size	V	J	CDR3	DNA
NA	once	TRBV28	TRBJ1-5	CASSLQGGWSNQPQHF	TGTGCCAGCAGTTTGCAGGGTGGATGGAGCAATCAGCCCCAGCATTTT
TRBD2	NA	TRBV19	TRBJ2-1	CASSIEGTLAGSLWDEQFF	TGTGCCAGTAGTATCGAAGGGACGCTAGCGGGGTCCTTATGGGATGAGCAGTTCTTC
NA	NA	TRBV7-3	TRBJ2-3	CASAEGTRAGTDTQYF	TGTGCCAGCGCCGAAGGGACACGAGCAGGCACAGATACGCAGTATTTT
NA	NA	TRBV9	TRBJ1-2	CASSSIERGYTF	TGTGCCAGCAGCTCTATAGAGCGGGGCTACACCTTC
TRBD2	NA	TRBV5-1	TRBJ2-3	CASSNGLAGWDTQYF	TGCGCCAGCAGCAACGGCCTAGCGGGTTGGGATACGCAGTATTTT
NA	NA	TRBV15	TRBJ1-1	CATSRDKNTEAFF	TGTGCCACCAGCAGAGACAAGAACACTGAAGCTTTCTTT
NA	NA	TRBV7-8	TRBJ2-1	CASGAGDNNEQFF	TGTGCCAGCGGGGCAGGGGACAACAATGAGCAGTTCTTC
NA	NA	TRBV5-1	TRBJ2-5	CASSLDSPAQYF	TGCGCCAGCAGCTTGGACTCGCCGGCCCAGTACTTC
NA	NA	TRBV11-2	TRBJ2-2	CASSFDSYFNSVNTGELFF	TGTGCCAGCAGCTTCGACAGTTACTTCAACTCCGTTAACACCGGGGAGCTGTTTTTT
NA	NA	TRBV29-1	TRBJ2-7	CSVGKTGRGEQYF	TGCAGCGTCGGGAAGACAGGCCGGGGCGAGCAGTACTTC
TRBD2	NA	TRBV6-6	TRBJ2-1	CASTPGGSSYNEQFF	TGTGCCAGCACACCCGGCGGGAGCTCCTACAATGAGCAGTTCTTC
NA	NA	TRBV4-2	TRBJ1-3	CASSQVSVYGQLGNTIYF	TGTGCCAGCAGCCAAGTAAGCGTTTATGGCCAGCTTGGAAACACCATATATTTT
TRBD2	NA	TRBV6-5	TRBJ2-3	CASRRTGTIGDTQYF	TGTGCCAGCAGGAGAACCGGGACTATCGGGGATACGCAGTATTTT
NA	NA	TRBV25-1	TRBJ2-2	CASSDWLNTGELFF	TGTGCCAGCAGTGACTGGCTCAACACCGGGGAGCTGTTTTTT
NA	NA	TRBV6-5	TRBJ2-7	CATVSSYEQYF	TGTGCCACCGTGAGCTCCTACGAGCAGTACTTC
NA	once	TRBV10-3	TRBJ1-1	CAIGGPNKEAFF	TGTGCCATCGGCGGCCCGAACAAGGAAGCTTTCTTT
TRBD2	NA	TRBV6-1	TRBJ2-1	CASSPWGGEQFF	TGTGCCAGCAGTCCCTGGGGGGGAGAGCAGTTCTTC
TRBD1	NA	TRBV30	TRBJ1-5	CAWHGQGDSNQPQHF	TGTGCCTGGCACGGACAGGGGGATAGCAATCAGCCCCAGCATTTT
NA	NA	TRBV11-2	TRBJ2-1	CASSPLQGMNEQFF	TGTGCCAGCAGCCCGCTACAGGGAATGAATGAGCAGTTCTTC
TRBD2	few	TRBV6-5	TRBJ2-3	CASSTPGLDTDTQYF	TGTGCCAGCAGTACTCCGGGACTAGACACAGATACGCAGTATTTT
NA	NA	TRBV6-1	TRBJ1-5	CASSEEGAQPQHF	TGTGCCAGCAGTGAAGAAGGAGCACAGCCCCAGCATTTT
NA	NA	TRBV7-8	TRBJ1-2	CASSLGSFELFTF	TGTGCCAGCAGCTTGGGCAGCTTTGAATTATTCACCTTC
TRBD2	NA	TRBV2	TRBJ2-3	CASSEERGVRGAQYF	TGTGCCAGCAGTGAAGAGCGGGGGGTGAGGGGGGCGCAGTATTTT
TRBD1	NA	TRBV19	TRBJ2-1	CASSAGQGASSYNEQFF	TGTGCCAGTAGTGCCGGACAGGGGGCAAGCTCCTACAATGAGCAGTTCTTC
NA	NA	TRBV5-1	TRBJ1-1	CASSLDGSGGFPEAFF	TGCGCCAGCAGCTTGGATGGGTCAGGAGGATTTCCTGAAGCTTTCTTT
NA	NA	TRBV5-1	TRBJ2-3	CASSIGTSTDTQYF	TGCGCCAGCAGCATCGGGACAAGCACAGATACGCAGTATTTT
NA	NA	TRBV6-5	TRBJ1-1	CASSETQGSTEAFF	TGTGCCAGCAGCGAAACACAGGGAAGTACTGAAGCTTTCTTT
NA	few	TRBV6-5	TRBJ2-3	CATAGTSRADTQYF	TGTGCCACCGCCGGGACTTCGAGGGCAGATACGCAGTATTTT
NA	NA	TRBV5-1	TRBJ2-3	CASSLGGDTDTQYF	TGCGCCAGCAGCTTGGGGGGGGACACAGATACGCAGTATTTT
TRBD1	NA	TRBV30	TRBJ2-7	CARDGQGASYEQYF	TGTGCCCGCGACGGACAGGGGGCGAGCTACGAGCAGTACTTC
TRBD1	once	TRBV6-1	TRBJ1-2	CASRPPGQSHGYTF	TGTGCTAGCAGGCCACCGGGACAGAGTCATGGCTACACCTTC
TRBD2	NA	TRBV7-3	TRBJ2-1	CASKGTSDDNEQFF	TGTGCCAGCAAGGGGACTAGCGATGACAATGAGCAGTTCTTC
NA	NA	TRBV7-9	TRBJ2-7	CASSFDRSSYEQYF	TGTGCCAGCAGCTTCGACAGAAGCTCCTACGAGCAGTACTTC
NA	NA	TRBV6-5	TRBJ2-7	CASSSGSAGGQYF	TGTGCCAGCAGTTCGGGATCAGCCGGGGGGCAGTACTTC
NA	NA	TRBV19	TRBJ2-1	CASTPYGGYEQFF	TGTGCCAGTACCCCCTACGGCGGGTATGAGCAGTTCTTC
NA	NA	TRBV29-1	TRBJ1-5	CSVVAGVNQPQHF	TGCAGCGTTGTGGCGGGGGTCAATCAGCCCCAGCATTTT
NA	NA	TRBV9	TRBJ1-2	CASSPTTF	TGTGCCAGCAGCCCCACTACCTTC
NA	NA	TRBV6-5	TRBJ1-5	CASSAQLSNQPQHF	TGTGCCAGCAGTGCACAGTTGAGCAATCAGCCCCAGCATTTT
NA	once	TRBV15	TRBJ1-2	CATSRDPDYGYTF	TGTGCCACCAGCAGAGATCCTGACTATGGCTACACCTTC
TRBD1	few	TRBV27	TRBJ1-2	CASSPNGQGLFYGYTF	TGTGCCAGCAGCCCTAACGGACAGGGGCTTTTCTATGGCTACACCTTC
NA	NA	TRBV7-8	TRBJ1-5	CASSPAGGRQPQHF	TGTGCCAGCAGCCCGGCGGGGGGTAGACAGCCCCAGCATTTT
TRBD1	NA	TRBV4-2	TRBJ1-2	CASSQEVSGGDYGYTF	TGTGCCAGCAGCCAAGAAGTGTCAGGGGGCGACTATGGCTACACCTTC